Listed below are T cell receptor beta chains from one sample, sequenced in a study of T cell repertoires in cytomegalovirus infection. TCRdb redid the calling of the reads with MiXCR, one entry per CDR3 protein. The sample includes 200,000 to 300,000 distinct CDR3 sequences, approximately 13% of them seen just once. The sample taken for sequencing was PBMCs. Every receptor here comes from a human donor in good health (CMV status not recorded). Some clones in this sample may be carry-over from other donors' samples. Each CDR3 is given with its conserved first and last residue. A D gene is named only where the DNA matches it firmly. A clone size is listed for some rows: how often the clone was seen (once, few, many), or a class if it is expanded.

V gene	clone size	J gene	D gene	CDR3 DNA	CDR3 protein
TRBV7-2	few	TRBJ2-1	-	TGTGCCAGCAGCTTGAGGGAACAGAGATACAATGAGCAGTTCTTC	CASSLREQRYNEQFF
TRBV19	few	TRBJ2-1	TRBD1	TGTGCCAGTATTTCAACAGGGGGCTCCTACAATGAGCAGTTCTTC	CASISTGGSYNEQFF
TRBV28	few	TRBJ1-1	-	TGTGCCAGCAGTGAGGGTGGAAGCACTGAAGCTTTCTTT	CASSEGGSTEAFF
TRBV5-6	few	TRBJ1-2	-	TGTGCCAGCAGCTTGCCTGGGGTTGGCTCTAACTATGGCTACACCTTC	CASSLPGVGSNYGYTF
TRBV7-2	-	TRBJ2-7	-	TGTGCCAGCAGCTTAGTACCAGCCTGGATGAACTACGAGCAGTACTTC	CASSLVPAWMNYEQYF
TRBV3-1	few	TRBJ2-1	TRBD1	TGTGCCAGCAGCACATTACAGGGGGCCGGTTACAATGAGCAGTTCTTC	CASSTLQGAGYNEQFF
TRBV7-3	many	TRBJ1-1	-	TGTGCCAGCAGCTTAACGACCGCGGCCACTGAAGCTTTCTTT	CASSLTTAATEAFF
TRBV6-2/TRBV6-3	few	TRBJ2-7	-	TGTGCCAGCAGCTTTCCGGGTCAGCGACGGGAGCAGTACTTC	CASSFPGQRREQYF
TRBV7-2	many	TRBJ2-7	-	TGTGCCAGCAGCCCCCAAGGGGGGAGGGCCCACGAGCAGTACTTC	CASSPQGGRAHEQYF
TRBV5-5	-	TRBJ2-5	-	TGTGCCAGCCGCTTCCCCCGGGAAGAACAAGAGACCCAGTACTTC	CASRFPREEQETQYF
TRBV29-1	-	TRBJ2-7	-	TGCAGCGTGAACCGGGGACCATCTACCTACGAGCAGTACTTC	CSVNRGPSTYEQYF
TRBV12-3/TRBV12-4	-	TRBJ1-1	TRBD1	TGTGCCAGCAGTTTCGGACAGGGAAGGGGGAACACTGAAGCTTTCTTT	CASSFGQGRGNTEAFF
TRBV19	few	TRBJ1-1	-	TGTGCCAGTAGTGCGGGGCGCACTGAAGCTTTCTTT	CASSAGRTEAFF
TRBV2	few	TRBJ2-3	TRBD2	TGTGCCGCCTCAGGAGGAGGGAGGGCAGATACGCAGTATTTT	CAASGGGRADTQYF
TRBV9	few	TRBJ2-1	-	TGTGCCAGCAGCGTAGGACCCAACTCCTACAATGAGCAGTTCTTC	CASSVGPNSYNEQFF
TRBV20-1	-	TRBJ2-1	-	TGCAGTGCTCCAGGGACGTATGACAATGAGCAGTTCTTC	CSAPGTYDNEQFF
TRBV28	few	TRBJ2-5	-	TGTGCCAGCAGTTTCTCCGAGACAGGAAAAGAGACCCAGTACTTC	CASSFSETGKETQYF
TRBV28	many	TRBJ2-4	-	TGTGCCAGCAGTATTCCGGGCTTAGCCAAAAACATTCAGTACTTC	CASSIPGLAKNIQYF
TRBV7-2	many	TRBJ1-2	TRBD1	TGTGCCAGCAGCTTAGCCCCCGCGGGACAGGGCTATGGCTACACCTTC	CASSLAPAGQGYGYTF
TRBV28	-	TRBJ2-7	TRBD2	TGTGCCAGCAGAACAGCGGGATCCTACGAGCAGTACTTC	CASRTAGSYEQYF
TRBV7-2	many	TRBJ1-1	-	TGTGCCAGCAGCCGATTGGGGTTAATGAACACTGAAGCTTTCTTT	CASSRLGLMNTEAFF
TRBV29-1	-	TRBJ2-1	TRBD2	TGCAGCGACGTCGGACTAGCGGTTGGGGGTGAGCAGTTCTTC	CSDVGLAVGGEQFF
TRBV11-2	many	TRBJ1-4	TRBD1	TGTGCCAGCAGCTCCGCGGACAGGGAGACCAGCCTGGTGTTTTTT	CASSSADRETSLVFF
TRBV6-4	-	TRBJ1-2	-	TGTGCCAGCAGTGACTCGCCGGGAGCGACTGGCTACACCTTC	CASSDSPGATGYTF
TRBV9	-	TRBJ2-3	TRBD1	TGTGCCAGCAGCGCGACCCGGTTCCAGGGGGGCACAGATACGCAGTATTTT	CASSATRFQGGTDTQYF
TRBV7-9	few	TRBJ1-2	TRBD1	TGTGCCAGCAGCCTGGACAGGGTTGGTGGCTACACCTTC	CASSLDRVGGYTF
TRBV7-2	many	TRBJ2-1	TRBD2	TGTGCCAGCAGCTCACAAAGCGGGGGACATTACAATGAGCAGTTCTTC	CASSSQSGGHYNEQFF
TRBV5-6	many	TRBJ2-3	TRBD1	TGTGCCAGCAGCTTGGACAGGGGGCGCGTCAGCACAGATACGCAGTATTTT	CASSLDRGRVSTDTQYF
TRBV7-8	many	TRBJ2-1	-	TGTGCCAGCAGCTTAGTAGTATTACCGAGTTTGGGCGGCAATGAGCAGTTCTTC	CASSLVVLPSLGGNEQFF
TRBV7-8	many	TRBJ2-3	TRBD2	TGTGCCAGCAGCTTAGTTCAAAGCGGGGGGCCGGGAGATACGCAGTATTTT	CASSLVQSGGPGDTQYF
TRBV20-1	-	TRBJ1-2	TRBD1	TGCAGTGCGGGACAGGGGGGCTACACCTTC	CSAGQGGYTF
TRBV7-3	many	TRBJ1-5	-	TGTGCCAGCAGCTTACTGAATGGAGGGCACAATCAGCCCCAGCATTTT	CASSLLNGGHNQPQHF
TRBV5-4	few	TRBJ2-7	TRBD1	TGTGCCAGCAGCTCACCCGGGACAGGGAGGAGGGACGAGCAGTACTTC	CASSSPGTGRRDEQYF
TRBV25-1	once	TRBJ2-5	TRBD1	TGTGCCAGCAGTGGGAAGACAGGGATCATCCAAGAGACCCAGTACTTC	CASSGKTGIIQETQYF
TRBV5-1	-	TRBJ2-5	-	TGCGCCAGCAGATATCAGAGTTTGGACCAAGAGACCCAGTACTTC	CASRYQSLDQETQYF
TRBV12-3/TRBV12-4	-	TRBJ2-4	TRBD2	TGTGCCAGTAGCGGGAGAACCCTAGCCAAAAACATTCAGTACTTC	CASSGRTLAKNIQYF
TRBV7-8	many	TRBJ2-3	-	TGTGCCAGCAGCTTAGCAGAGAACTCCTTAACGCAGTATTTT	CASSLAENSLTQYF
TRBV4-3	few	TRBJ2-2	-	TGCGCCAGCAGCCAAGATTCACAGGCTGCTCGGACCGGGGAGCTGTTTTTT	CASSQDSQAARTGELFF
TRBV14	many	TRBJ2-7	-	TGTGCCAGCTCGGGGCGCGAGTTTCTCTACGAGCAGTACTTC	CASSGREFLYEQYF
TRBV6-1	many	TRBJ2-7	TRBD2	TGTGCCAGCAGTCAGAAGCGGGGGTTCTCCTACGAGCAGTACTTC	CASSQKRGFSYEQYF
TRBV7-2	many	TRBJ2-3	-	TGTGCCAGCAGCCCACGGAGGGGGCTGACAGATACGCAGTATTTT	CASSPRRGLTDTQYF
TRBV5-5	-	TRBJ2-7	-	TGTGCCAGCAGCATCGGGACGCTCAACGAGCAGTACTTC	CASSIGTLNEQYF
TRBV7-2	many	TRBJ1-2	TRBD1	TGTGCCAGCAGCCCGTGGACAGGAGATCACTATGGCTACACCTTC	CASSPWTGDHYGYTF
TRBV19	-	TRBJ1-1	-	TGTGCCAGTAGTACCACCGCGGTTCGGGGCAAAGCTTTCTTT	CASSTTAVRGKAFF
TRBV20-1	-	TRBJ2-7	TRBD2	TGCAGTGCTAGACCCGGGACTAGCGGGTACGAGCAGTACTTC	CSARPGTSGYEQYF
TRBV19	few	TRBJ1-1	-	TGTGCCACCAGGGGCCTGGGCACTGAAGCTTTCTTT	CATRGLGTEAFF
TRBV7-9	many	TRBJ1-1	TRBD1	TGTGCCAGCAGAGAGGGGGGACAGGGGTTTGTCAACACTGAAGCTTTCTTT	CASREGGQGFVNTEAFF
TRBV4-2	many	TRBJ2-2	TRBD2	TGTGCCAGCAGCCAAGCTAGCGGGGCGGCGAACACCGGGGAGCTGTTTTTT	CASSQASGAANTGELFF
TRBV14	few	TRBJ2-7	-	TGTGCCAGCAGCCCGGACATACCAACCTACGAGCAGTACTTC	CASSPDIPTYEQYF
TRBV20-1	once	TRBJ1-5	TRBD1	TGCAGTGCTAGGTCAGGGGGTAGCAATCAGCCCCAGCATTTT	CSARSGGSNQPQHF
TRBV7-3	-	TRBJ2-1	-	TGTGCCAGCAGCTTAAACGGGGGCCTCTACAATGAGCAGTTCTTC	CASSLNGGLYNEQFF
TRBV20-1	-	TRBJ1-1	-	TGCAGTGCTCGGGACGGGAACACTGAAGCTTTCTTT	CSARDGNTEAFF
TRBV7-9	many	TRBJ1-3	TRBD1	TGTGCCAGCAGCTCCGGGACAGTCGGAAACACCATATATTTT	CASSSGTVGNTIYF
TRBV7-2	many	TRBJ2-2	-	TGTGCCAGCAGCTTAGTCTCCACCGGGGAGCTGTTTTTT	CASSLVSTGELFF
TRBV28	once	TRBJ2-1	TRBD2	TGTGCCAGCAGTTCACGGGGAGGGTCCTACAATGAGCAGTTCTTC	CASSSRGGSYNEQFF
TRBV6-2/TRBV6-3	few	TRBJ2-3	-	TGTGCCAGCAGTTACTTCAGTGCAGATACGCAGTATTTT	CASSYFSADTQYF
TRBV27	many	TRBJ1-2	TRBD1	TGTGCCAGCAGACCTATCGGGACAGCCTCTAACTATGGCTACACCTTC	CASRPIGTASNYGYTF
TRBV28	-	TRBJ1-5	TRBD1	TGTGCCAGCAGTGGTACCGGGACAGGGATCAATCAGCCCCAGCATTTT	CASSGTGTGINQPQHF